These T cell receptor beta chains were read from a single sample in a study of liver allograft versus peripheral blood T cells. TCRdb reprocessed the reads with MiXCR, giving one entry per CDR3 protein. The data contain more than 6,000 distinct CDR3 sequences, 15% to 20% of them singletons. The receptor set was obtained from a human patient who had a liver transplant. Some of the T cells may derive from the graft donor. CDR3s include the opening cysteine and the closing phenylalanine or tryptophan. Each record gives: clone size, V gene, CDR3 protein. Some rows have no size entry. The others give once, few or many, or a class for an expanded clone.

many TRBV12-5 CASAIYSGAPNYGYTF
. TRBV20-1 CSARGRPEQYF
medium-sized TRBV7-2 CASSPGPVGFNEKLFF
medium-sized TRBV6-2/TRBV6-3 CASSSTTGAEAFF
many TRBV20-1 CSAVDRPYNSPLHF
medium-sized TRBV6-5 CASSYSKGYGYTF
. TRBV5-4 CASSSPMGQAEAFF
. TRBV2 CASSGVDSSNEKLFF
. TRBV5-1 CASSRSQSNTEAFF
. TRBV25-1 CASSGLRAGQNSPLHF
few TRBV12-3/TRBV12-4 CASTLRTGRNTEAFF
medium-sized TRBV20-1 CSARPPGQGGEKLFF
few TRBV29-1 CSVEDPGTGVGNTIYF
many TRBV20-1 CSARIAGSSYEQYF
medium-sized TRBV6-5 CASSEPGASRNEQFF
. TRBV30 CALGISSYNEQFF
. TRBV3-1 CASSQVFWGADNEKLFF
few TRBV4-1 CASSYGTRDGYTF
large TRBV18 CASSPTMNTGELFF
. TRBV15 CATSTSGINQPQHF
many TRBV6-2/TRBV6-3 CASSLGLAVYNEQFF
medium-sized TRBV10-1 CASSESPVGTEAFF
few TRBV11-2 CASRPGQGLNTIYF
. TRBV5-4 CASSFNDRLIYGYTF
medium-sized TRBV19 CASRTSGGWDYGYTF
medium-sized TRBV7-9 CASSLGKGGNSPLHF
medium-sized TRBV24-1 CATSDGGQGDQPQHF
. TRBV7-9 CASTPGRATNEKLFF
many TRBV12-3/TRBV12-4 CASSFQGPTEAFF
medium-sized TRBV6-1 CATLGLSRTDTQYF
few TRBV6-6 CASSRPGQGGNQPQHF
. TRBV6-5 CASRGGSGGADNEQFF